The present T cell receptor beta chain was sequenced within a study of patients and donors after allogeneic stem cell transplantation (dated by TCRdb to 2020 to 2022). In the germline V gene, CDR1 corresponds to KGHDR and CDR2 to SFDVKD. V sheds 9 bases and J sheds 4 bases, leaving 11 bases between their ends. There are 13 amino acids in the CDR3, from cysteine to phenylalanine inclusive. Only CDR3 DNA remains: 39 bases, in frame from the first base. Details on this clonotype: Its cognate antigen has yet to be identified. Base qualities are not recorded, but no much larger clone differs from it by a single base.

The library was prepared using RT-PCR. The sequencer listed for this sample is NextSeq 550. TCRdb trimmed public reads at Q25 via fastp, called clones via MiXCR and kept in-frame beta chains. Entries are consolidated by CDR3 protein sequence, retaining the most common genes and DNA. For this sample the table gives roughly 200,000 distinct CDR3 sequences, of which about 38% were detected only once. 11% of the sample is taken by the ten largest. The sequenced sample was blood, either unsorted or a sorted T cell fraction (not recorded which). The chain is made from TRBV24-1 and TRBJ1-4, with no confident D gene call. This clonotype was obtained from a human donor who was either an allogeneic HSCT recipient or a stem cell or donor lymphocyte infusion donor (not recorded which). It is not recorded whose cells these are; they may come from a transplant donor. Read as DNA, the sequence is TGTGCCACCTCCCGGTCTGGTAATGAAAAACTGTTTTTT. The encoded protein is CATSRSGNEKLFF.